Following are 17 T cell receptor beta chains from one sample sequenced in a study of cytotoxic CD8 clonotypes in ibrutinib-treated CLL. Libraries were prepared by immunoSEQ multiplex PCR; TCRdb keeps only in-frame clonotypes and omits some of them. The sample contains roughly 190,000 clones, about 72% of which appear only once. The sequences come from PBMCs, collected after 24 months of ibrutinib treatment. All receptors come from a human donor with chronic lymphocytic leukemia.

As to this clone: One end of the junction is discordant with germline, which a read error may explain. J is TRBJ2-7 and V is TRBV7-2; possibly TRBD2 for D (5 bases). Per the germline V gene, CDR1 is SGHTA and CDR2 is FQGNSA. The CDR3 sequence is 12 residues long. The CDR3 here is CASSLGRRGRVF. The DNA for the CDR3 is TGTGCCAGCAGCTTAGGCCGCCGGGGTAGGGTCTTC.

This clone was seen a few times. The V call is TRBV7-3, the J call TRBJ2-1; D may be TRBD2 (6 bases). Trimming shortened V by 5 bases and J by 7 bases, and 12 bases separated the two germline ends. This CDR3 has 13 amino acids. Per germline, CDR1 SGHTA and CDR2 FQGTGA. The chain's CDR3 is CASSNTGENEQFF. As DNA, the CDR3 is TGTGCCAGCAGCAATACGGGGGAAAATGAGCAGTTCTTC.

V gene TRBV19 combines with J gene TRBJ1-4; a weak D match, TRBD1 (6 bases). There are 16 residues in the CDR3. Deletions cut 5 bases from V and 8 bases from J, with 21 bases between. CDR1 and CDR2 from the germline V gene are LNHDA and SQIVND (reference sequence). The CDR3 sequence: CASSLGLTPRGEKLFF. Here the CDR3 DNA reads TGTGCCAGTAGTTTAGGACTGACGCCGAGGGGGGAAAAACTGTTTTTT. Looking up the rest from reference TRBV19 and TRBJ1-4 gives the full variable domain: DGGITQSPKYLFRKEGQNVTLSCEQNLNHDAMYWYRQDPGQGLRLIYYSQIVNDFQKGDIAEGYSVSREKKESFPLTVTSAQKNPTAFYLCASSLGLTPRGEKLFFGSGTQLSVL.

The sample holds a few counts of this clone. The V gene is TRBV7-9, the J gene TRBJ1-2; D is ambiguous. The CDR3 is 13 residues long. Germline V CDR1 and CDR2: SEHNR, FQNEAQ (reference sequence). V lost 5 bases, J lost 3 bases, and 10 bases lay in between. DNA for the CDR3: TGTGCCAGCAGCCCTGGACGGTACTATGGCTACACCTTC. It specifies CASSPGRYYGYTF.

This clone was found once. The chain employs TRBV9 and TRBJ2-2, with TRBD1 as a possible D gene (5 bases). V was clipped by 4 bases and J by 0 bases, with 16 bases between them. The germline V gene has CDR1 SGDLS and CDR2 YYNGEE. The CDR3 has 17 amino acids. The CDR3 nucleotides read TGTGCCAGCAGCACAAGAACCCAGGGTCCGAACACCGGGGAGCTGTTTTTT. Translating it yields CASSTRTQGPNTGELFF.

This clone appeared a single time. The rearrangement links TRBV27 to TRBJ2-3; D is perhaps TRBD2 (6 bases). From germline, CDR1 is MNHEY and CDR2 SMNVEV (reference sequence). V was clipped by 10 bases and J by 5 bases, with 22 bases between them. CDR3 length equals 15 residues. In nucleotides, the CDR3 is TGTGCCATCCGTAGTTGGGGGACTGGCAAAGATACGCAGTATTTT. This encodes CAIRSWGTGKDTQYF.

The rearrangement uses TRBV19 and TRBJ2-1; TRBD2 aligns across 7 bases. The CDR3 runs to 17 residues. V gave up 0 bases and J gave up 4 bases; unmatched junction bases: 9. Germline CDR1 is LNHDA and CDR2 is SQIVND (reference sequence). CDR3 sequence (DNA): TGTGCCAGTAGTATAGAGGGGGGGGACTACCAGTACAATGAGCAGTTCTTC. Its translation: CASSIEGGDYQYNEQFF.

The chain combines TRBV4-2 with TRBJ1-2; 8 bases fit TRBD1. After removal of 1 base from V and 4 bases from J, the junction contained 5 bases not matched to a gene. The CDR3 runs 15 residues. Germline V gene sequence: CDR1 LGHNA, CDR2 YNFKEQ. This CDR3 reads CASSQVDREGYGYTF. CDR3 nucleotide sequence: TGTGCCAGCAGCCAAGTGGACAGGGAGGGCTATGGCTACACCTTC.

This chain uses TRBV2 with TRBJ2-2, with D uncertain. The ends were cut back, 1 base at V and 6 bases at J, with 6 bases in the middle. This CDR3 comprises 13 residues. Germline CDR1 reads SNHLY; CDR2 reads FYNNEI. The CDR3 sequence is CASSEVWAGELFF. CDR3 nucleotide sequence: TGTGCCAGCAGTGAAGTTTGGGCCGGGGAGCTGTTTTTT.

The chain uses TRBV15 and TRBJ2-1; D perhaps matches TRBD2 (5 bases). V lost 0 bases to trimming and J lost 8 bases, with 17 bases between them. Germline V gene sequence: CDR1 LNHNV, CDR2 YYDKDF (reference sequence). CDR3 size: 16 residues. The CDR3 is CATSRDNPGTPHEQFF. CDR3 coding DNA: TGTGCCACCAGCAGAGATAATCCGGGAACCCCCCATGAGCAGTTCTTC.

The chain recombines TRBV28 with TRBJ2-7; D unresolved. Looked up from germline, CDR1 is MDHEN and CDR2 is SYDVKM. The CDR3 spans 12 residues. The V end lost 1 base, the J end lost 3 bases, and 4 bases lay between the germline ends. The CDR3 here is CASSLLSYEQYF. The CDR3 DNA reads TGTGCCAGCAGTTTATTGAGCTACGAGCAGTACTTC. Filled out from reference TRBV28 and TRBJ2-7, the complete variable domain reads DVKVTQSSRYLVKRTGEKVFLECVQDMDHENMFWYRQDPGLGLRLIYFSYDVKMKEKGDIPEGYSVSREKKERFSLILESASTNQTSMYLCASSLLSYEQYFGPGTRLTVT.

This clone has just a few counts. This chain links TRBV27 with TRBJ1-2; D is unresolved. CDR1 and CDR2 from the germline V gene are MNHEY and SMNVEV (reference sequence). The V and J ends lost 5 bases and 8 bases respectively, with 12 bases between them. This CDR3 is built from 12 residues. CDR3 in amino acids: CASSPSGWGYTF. CDR3 nucleotide sequence: TGTGCCAGCAGTCCAAGTGGGTGGGGCTACACCTTC.

The chain joins TRBV18 to TRBJ2-1; TRBD2 aligns across 13 bases. The CDR3 has 15 residues. J was trimmed by 9 bases and V by 4 bases; bases with no gene match: 6. From germline, CDR1 is KGHSH and CDR2 LQKENI. In nucleotides, the CDR3 is TGTGCCAGCTCACTACGGACTAGCGGGAGTGGTGAGCAGTTCTTC. This translates into CASSLRTSGSGEQFF. The variable domain in full, completed from reference TRBV18 and TRBJ2-1, reads NAGVMQNPRHLVRRRGQEARLRCSPMKGHSHVYWYRQLPEEGLKFMVYLQKENIIDESGMPKERFSAEFPKEGPSILRIQQVVRGDSAAYFCASSLRTSGSGEQFFGPGTRLTVL.

The chain combines TRBV9 with TRBJ2-7, with 11 bases that match TRBD2. Germline CDR1 and CDR2: SGDLS and YYNGEE. The trim removed 0 bases at V and 9 bases at J, leaving 8 bases unmatched. The CDR3 totals 15 residues. CDR3 sequence: CASSVEVSGRGLQYF. CDR3 coding DNA: TGTGCCAGCAGCGTAGAGGTTAGCGGGAGGGGGCTGCAGTACTTC.

The rearrangement links TRBV2 to TRBJ2-2; 7 bases are a match to TRBD1. Germline CDR1 is SNHLY and CDR2 is FYNNEI. CDR3 size: 14 residues. Trimming took 8 bases from V and 7 from J; bases not matched to a gene: 10. CDR3 sequence: CASQRQGGNGELFF. The CDR3 region has the DNA TGTGCCAGCCAGAGACAGGGTGGAAACGGGGAGCTGTTTTTT. The full variable domain, with the rest looked up from reference TRBV2 and TRBJ2-2, is EPEVTQTPSHQVTQMGQEVILRCVPISNHLYFYWYRQILGQKVEFLVSFYNNEISEKSEIFDDQFSVERPDGSNFTLKIRSTKLEDSAMYFCASQRQGGNGELFFGEGSRLTVL.

The gene calls are TRBV5-1 and TRBJ2-7, with D uncertain. Trimming shortened V by 0 bases and J by 10 bases, and 14 bases separated the two germline ends. The CDR3 covers 13 residues. Per the germline V gene, CDR1 is SGHRS and CDR2 is YFSETQ. The chain's CDR3 is CASSLDQDREQYF. The CDR3, as DNA: TGCGCCAGCAGCTTGGACCAGGACCGAGAACAGTACTTC.

The chain combines TRBV7-2 with TRBJ2-7; 8 bases are shared with TRBD2. This CDR3 region has 16 residues. V lost 1 base, J lost 2 bases, and 7 bases stayed unmatched. CDR1 and CDR2 from the germline V gene are SGHTA and FQGNSA. In DNA, the CDR3 is TGTGCCAGCAGCTTAGAAGCGGGAGTCGTCCCCTACGAGCAGTACTTC. Its translation: CASSLEAGVVPYEQYF.